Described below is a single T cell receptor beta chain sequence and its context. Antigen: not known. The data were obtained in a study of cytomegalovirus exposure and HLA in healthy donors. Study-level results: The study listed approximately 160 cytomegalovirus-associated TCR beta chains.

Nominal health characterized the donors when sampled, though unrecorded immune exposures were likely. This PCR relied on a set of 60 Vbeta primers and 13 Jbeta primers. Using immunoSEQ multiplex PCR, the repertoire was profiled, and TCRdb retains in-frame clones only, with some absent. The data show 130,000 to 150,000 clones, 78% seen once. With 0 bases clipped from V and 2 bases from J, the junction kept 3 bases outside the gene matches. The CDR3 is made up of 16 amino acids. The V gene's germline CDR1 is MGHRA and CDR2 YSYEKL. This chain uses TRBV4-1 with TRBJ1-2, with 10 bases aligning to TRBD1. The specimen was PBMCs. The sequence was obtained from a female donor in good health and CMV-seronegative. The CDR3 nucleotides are TGCGCCAGCAGCCAAGACCGGGACAGGGGAAACTATGGCTACACCTTC. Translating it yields CASSQDRDRGNYGYTF.